The 19 T cell receptor beta chains in this list originate from one sample, sequenced in a study of shared clonotypes between healthy human individuals. Method: immunoSEQ multiplex PCR; TCRdb's copy keeps in-frame clones and lacks some. The profile shows millions of clones, 85% to 95% of them singletons. Specimen: naive CD4+ T cells sorted from blood. Subset here: CD45RA+ positively selected. The receptors here all came from a man younger than 35 in good health.

The chain links TRBV7-2 to TRBJ2-3, with TRBD2 identical over 9 bases. The CDR3 runs to 16 residues. With 5 bases clipped from V and 0 bases from J, the junction kept 6 bases outside the gene matches. The V gene's germline CDR1 is SGHTA and CDR2 FQGNSA. The CDR3 DNA follows: TGTGCCAGCAGCCCCATAGCGGGAGTAAGCACAGATACGCAGTATTTT. It specifies CASSPIAGVSTDTQYF. Variable domain in full (rest from reference TRBV7-2 and TRBJ2-3): GAGVSQSPSNKVTEKGKDVELRCDPISGHTALYWYRQSLGQGLEFLIYFQGNSAPDKSGLPSDRFSAERTGGSVSTLTIQRTQQEDSAVYLCASSPIAGVSTDTQYFGPGTRLTVL.

V is TRBV11-1 and J is TRBJ1-1; D is perhaps TRBD1 (5 bases). Germline-derived CDR1 and CDR2 are SGHAT and FQDESV (reference sequence). Trimming left V 1 base short and J 1 base short, with 7 bases between. This CDR3 has 14 residues. CDR3 loop: CASSLDGGNTEAFF. The CDR3 DNA is TGTGCCAGCAGCTTAGATGGGGGGAACACTGAAGCTTTCTTT.

V usage is TRBV6-6 and J usage is TRBJ2-7, with 8 positions matching TRBD1. V shed 4 bases and J 0 bases; nucleotides not matched to a gene: 8. Germline lookup yields CDR1 MNHNY and CDR2 SVGAGI (reference sequence). There are 16 residues in the CDR3. The CDR3 protein is CASSSSDRGSSYEQYF. The CDR3, as DNA: TGTGCCAGCAGTTCCTCAGACAGGGGAAGCTCCTACGAGCAGTACTTC.

V is TRBV27 and J is TRBJ2-7, with D possibly being TRBD1 or TRBD2 (5 bases each). V was shortened by 7 bases and J by 0 bases, with 16 bases between the two germline ends. The germline V gene has CDR1 MNHEY and CDR2 SMNVEV (reference sequence). There are 15 residues in the CDR3. CDR3 residues: CASTPHGTASYEQYF. The DNA of the CDR3 is TGTGCCAGCACCCCCCACGGGACCGCCTCCTACGAGCAGTACTTC.

V gene TRBV30 combines with J gene TRBJ2-3; D could derive from TRBD1 or TRBD2 (5 bases each). V gave up 0 bases and J gave up 3 bases, with 13 bases separating them. The CDR3 is 15 residues long. Germline V gene lookup returns CDR1 GTSNPN and CDR2 SVGIG (reference sequence). The CDR3 DNA reads TGTGCCTGGAGTGTACAGGTGGGGAGAACAGATACGCAGTATTTT. It yields the protein CAWSVQVGRTDTQYF.

The CDR3 bases are TGTGCCAGCAGCTTGCCAGCGGGAGCCTCCAATGAGCAGTTCTTC. It yields the protein CASSLPAGASNEQFF. The chain uses TRBV5-4 and TRBJ2-1; 8 bases match TRBD2. The CDR3 sequence is 15 residues long. Germline values: CDR1 SGHNT, CDR2 YYREEE (reference sequence). Trimming removed 1 base from V and 6 bases from J; junction bases left unmatched: 6.

A word on this clone: Other DNA sequences in the sample encode the same CDR3. V gene TRBV19 combines with J gene TRBJ2-1; D is possibly TRBD1 or TRBD2 (5 bases each). Trimming removed 1 base from V and 9 bases from J, with 7 bases in between. The V gene's germline CDR1 is LNHDA and CDR2 SQIVND (reference sequence). The CDR3 loop spans 12 amino acids. The CDR3 nucleotides are TGTGCCAGTAGTATAGGTGGGGGTGAGCAGTTCTTC. Translating gives CASSIGGGEQFF.

In regard to this clone: Other nucleotide sequences in the sample specify the same CDR3. The rearrangement joins TRBV9 to TRBJ2-7, with 8 bases matching TRBD2. V was clipped by 0 bases and J by 4 bases; unmatched bases: 3. The CDR3 sequence is 14 residues long. Germline V gives CDR1 SGDLS, CDR2 YYNGEE. DNA for the CDR3: TGTGCCAGCAGCGTAGGACGGGGGGGGTACGAGCAGTACTTC. This gives the protein CASSVGRGGYEQYF.

The chain employs TRBV4-3 and TRBJ2-7, with 12 nucleotides matching TRBD2. The germline gives CDR1 LGHNA, CDR2 YSLEER. The trim removed 3 bases at V and 3 bases at J, leaving 18 bases unmatched. The CDR3 runs 20 residues. CDR3 region: CASSQSTGTVGLAGLYEQYF. The CDR3 DNA is TGCGCCAGCAGCCAGTCGACCGGGACGGTGGGACTAGCGGGCCTCTACGAGCAGTACTTC.

Note on this clone: The same CDR3 can be traced to other DNA sequences in this sample. The chain couples TRBV18 to TRBJ2-7; weak D call: TRBD1 (6 bases). Germline values: CDR1 KGHSH, CDR2 LQKENI. This CDR3 is built from 14 residues. V lost 3 bases and J lost 3, with 12 bases in between. CDR3 residues: CASSPGQPNYEQYF. Here the CDR3 DNA reads TGTGCCAGCTCACCGGGACAACCAAACTACGAGCAGTACTTC.

The rearrangement joins TRBV5-6 to TRBJ2-7, with 14 bases fitting TRBD2. V gave up 3 bases and J gave up 2 bases; unmatched junction bases: 4. Per germline, CDR1 SGHDT and CDR2 YYEEEE. This CDR3 region has 16 residues. The CDR3, as DNA: TGTGCCAGCAGCTCCTTGACTAGCGGGAGGGCCTACGAGCAGTACTTC. Its translation: CASSSLTSGRAYEQYF.

The chain couples TRBV6-1 to TRBJ1-1; D perhaps matches TRBD1 (5 bases). V was pared by 6 bases and J by 4 bases, with 18 bases between. This CDR3 region has 15 residues. The germline gives CDR1 MNHNS, CDR2 SASEGT. In DNA, the CDR3 is TGTGCCAGCAGCATAGAGGGGCCCCTGAGCACTGAAGCTTTCTTT. Protein product: CASSIEGPLSTEAFF.

This clone was recorded only once. V is TRBV7-9 and J is TRBJ2-7; unclear D gene. Germline CDR1 reads SEHNR; CDR2 reads FQNEAQ (reference sequence). The CDR3 spans 15 residues. Trimming pared 4 bases from V and 7 bases from J, leaving 20 bases between. Here the CDR3 DNA reads TGTGCCAGCAGCTCCCGCTCGAGCGACCCTAGGGAGCAGTACTTC. Its protein is CASSSRSSDPREQYF.

V is TRBV6-1 and J is TRBJ1-5; D perhaps matches TRBD1 (5 bases). This CDR3 is 15 amino acids long. V lost 6 bases and J lost 0, with 12 bases in between. Germline-derived CDR1 and CDR2 are MNHNS and SASEGT. The CDR3 nucleotides read TGTGCCAGCAGACCGACAGATAATAGCAATCAGCCCCAGCATTTT. Its translation is CASRPTDNSNQPQHF.

The rearrangement uses TRBV7-9 and TRBJ2-7; 11 bases are a match to TRBD2. Germline-derived CDR1 and CDR2 are SEHNR and FQNEAQ (reference sequence). The CDR3 covers 15 residues. Losses at the gene ends were 3 bases for V and 2 bases for J; bases not matched to a gene: 3. The CDR3 reads CASSFTSGSPYEQYF. CDR3 DNA: TGTGCCAGCAGCTTTACTAGCGGGAGCCCCTACGAGCAGTACTTC.

The chain carries TRBV30 and TRBJ1-2, with D uncertain. CDR3 length: 16 amino acids. Germline assignment: CDR1 GTSNPN and CDR2 SVGIG (reference sequence). Trimming removed 1 base from V and 1 base from J, with 16 bases in between. The CDR3 region is CAWSGRAISINYGYTF. CDR3 DNA: TGTGCCTGGAGTGGACGGGCGATAAGTATTAACTATGGCTACACCTTC.

A word on this clone: Other nucleotide sequences from this sample produce the same CDR3. The rearrangement uses TRBV19 and TRBJ2-6; D not certain. The CDR3 sequence is 15 residues long. Trimming pared 3 bases from V and 0 bases from J, leaving 6 bases between. Germline loops: CDR1 LNHDA, CDR2 SQIVND (reference sequence). The CDR3 sequence is CASSIGVSGANVLTF. CDR3 bases: TGTGCCAGTAGTATTGGGGTCTCTGGGGCCAACGTCCTGACTTTC. The whole variable domain, remainder taken from reference TRBV19 and TRBJ2-6, is DGGITQSPKYLFRKEGQNVTLSCEQNLNHDAMYWYRQDPGQGLRLIYYSQIVNDFQKGDIAEGYSVSREKKESFPLTVTSAQKNPTAFYLCASSIGVSGANVLTFGAGSRLTVL.

Of note for this clone: Different DNA sequences within this sample yield the same CDR3. The chain couples TRBV5-1 to TRBJ2-7; TRBD2 agrees at 7 bases. Trimming at V came to 2 bases and at J to 0 bases, leaving 2 bases not matched to a gene. CDR3 length equals 14 residues. Germline-derived CDR1 and CDR2 are SGHRS and YFSETQ. In DNA form, the CDR3 reads TGCGCCAGCAGCTTCAGCGGGGTCTCCTACGAGCAGTACTTC. It codes for CASSFSGVSYEQYF.

In the case of this clone: This sample also contains other DNA sequences that code for the same CDR3. The chain uses TRBV9 and TRBJ2-5; D may be TRBD2 (7 bases). V was shortened by 0 bases and J by 1 base, with 10 bases between the two germline ends. The CDR3 loop spans 15 amino acids. The germline V gene has CDR1 SGDLS and CDR2 YYNGEE. The CDR3 DNA reads TGTGCCAGCAGCGTAGTCGGGGGGCCCCAAGAGACCCAGTACTTC. It encodes CASSVVGGPQETQYF.